These 3 T cell receptor beta chains originate from one sample sequenced in a study of blood T cell repertoires in COVID-19. The data were produced by immunoSEQ multiplex PCR, yet TCRdb's version contains in-frame clones alone and is incomplete. The sample lists 90,000 to 120,000 clones, around 66% seen once, with about 6% in the top ten. Sample: peripheral blood. These receptor sequences come from a man of 80 years or more with acute or convalescent COVID-19.

J is TRBJ1-1 and V is TRBV6-5; possible D gene TRBD1, 5 bases. The CDR3 extends over 14 amino acids. Deletions cut 4 bases from V and 5 bases from J, with 14 bases between. Germline V gene lookup returns CDR1 MNHEY and CDR2 SVGAGI. CDR3 sequence (DNA): TGTGCCAGCAGTTGGGGTCGAAAGGGGACTGAAGCTTTCTTT. Amino acid sequence: CASSWGRKGTEAFF.

The V and J genes are TRBV7-2 and TRBJ1-2; unclear D gene. V lost 1 base and J 6 bases, leaving 15 bases between the germline ends. Germline lookup yields CDR1 SGHTA and CDR2 FQGNSA. This CDR3 contains 15 residues. The CDR3 nucleotides are TGTGCCAGCAGCTTAGGGAGAGGGTCCTTTGATGGCTACACCTTC. As protein: CASSLGRGSFDGYTF. The full variable domain, completed using reference TRBV7-2 and TRBJ1-2, is GAGVSQSPSNKVTEKGKDVELRCDPISGHTALYWYRQSLGQGLEFLIYFQGNSAPDKSGLPSDRFSAERTGGSVSTLTIQRTQQEDSAVYLCASSLGRGSFDGYTFGSGTRLTVV.

The gene calls are TRBV10-3 and TRBJ1-5, with a tentative D call TRBD1 (5 bases). The V and J ends lost 6 bases and 3 bases respectively, with 9 bases between them. Looked up from germline, CDR1 is ENHRY and CDR2 is SYGVKD. The CDR3 runs 13 residues. CDR3 residues: CAIRQVANQPQHF. The CDR3 nucleotides read TGTGCCATCAGACAGGTGGCCAATCAGCCCCAGCATTTT.